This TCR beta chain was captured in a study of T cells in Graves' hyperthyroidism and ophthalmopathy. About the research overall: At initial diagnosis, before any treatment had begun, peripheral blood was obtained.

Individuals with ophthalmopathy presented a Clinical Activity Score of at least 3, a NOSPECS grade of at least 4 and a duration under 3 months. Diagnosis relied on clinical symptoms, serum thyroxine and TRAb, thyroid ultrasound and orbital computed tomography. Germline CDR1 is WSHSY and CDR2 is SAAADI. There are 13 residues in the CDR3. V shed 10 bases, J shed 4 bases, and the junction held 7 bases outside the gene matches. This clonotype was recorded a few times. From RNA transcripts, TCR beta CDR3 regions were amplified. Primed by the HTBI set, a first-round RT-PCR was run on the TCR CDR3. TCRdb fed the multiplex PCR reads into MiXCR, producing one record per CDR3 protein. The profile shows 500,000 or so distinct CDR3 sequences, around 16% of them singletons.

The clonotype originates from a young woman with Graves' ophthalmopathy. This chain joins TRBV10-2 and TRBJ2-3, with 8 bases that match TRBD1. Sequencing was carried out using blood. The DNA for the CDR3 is TGCGCCACCAAGGGACAGGTGGCAGATACGCAGTATTTT. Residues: CATKGQVADTQYF.